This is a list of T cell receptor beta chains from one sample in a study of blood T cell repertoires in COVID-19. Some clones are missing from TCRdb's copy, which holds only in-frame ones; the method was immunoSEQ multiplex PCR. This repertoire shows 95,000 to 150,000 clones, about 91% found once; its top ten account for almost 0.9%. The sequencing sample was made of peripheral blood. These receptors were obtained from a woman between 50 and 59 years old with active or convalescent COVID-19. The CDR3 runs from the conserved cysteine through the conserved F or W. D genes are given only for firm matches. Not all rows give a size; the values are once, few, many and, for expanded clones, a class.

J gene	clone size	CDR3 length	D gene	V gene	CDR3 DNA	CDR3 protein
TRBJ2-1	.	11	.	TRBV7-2	TGTGCCAGCAGTATCTACAATGAGCAGTTCTTC	CASSIYNEQFF
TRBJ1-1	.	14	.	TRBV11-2	TGTGCCAGCAGGTCTTTGCGCGGTAACACTGAAGCTTTCTTT	CASRSLRGNTEAFF
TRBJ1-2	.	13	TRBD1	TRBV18	TGTGCCAGCTCCCAAGAGACAGGGAGCGGCTACACCTTC	CASSQETGSGYTF
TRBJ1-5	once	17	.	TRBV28	TGTGCCAGCAGTTTAATCCGGGGAGGGGGGGCAGGTCTTCCCCAGCATTTT	CASSLIRGGGAGLPQHF
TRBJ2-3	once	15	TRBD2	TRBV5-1	TGCGCCAGCAGCGACGGGACTAGCGGGAGGGATACGCAGTATTTT	CASSDGTSGRDTQYF
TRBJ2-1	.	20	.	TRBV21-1	TGTGCCAGCAGCAAGGGAGCGACTACGGGACTAGCGGGAGGGAACAATGAGCAGTTCTTC	CASSKGATTGLAGGNNEQFF
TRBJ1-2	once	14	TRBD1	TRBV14	TGTGCCAGCAGCCCAGGACAGGCAGACTATGGCTACACCTTC	CASSPGQADYGYTF
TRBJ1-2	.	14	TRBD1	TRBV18	TGTGCCAGCTCACCCAGGACAGGGGAAGTGGGCTACACCTTC	CASSPRTGEVGYTF
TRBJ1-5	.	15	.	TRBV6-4	TGTGCCAGCAAAATCGACATTTATAGCAATCAGCCCCAGCATTTT	CASKIDIYSNQPQHF
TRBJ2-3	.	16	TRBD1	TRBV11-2	TGTGCCAGCAGCAACGACAGGGGATTTAGCACAGATACGCAGTATTTT	CASSNDRGFSTDTQYF
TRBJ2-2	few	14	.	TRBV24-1	TGTGCCACCAGTGATTGGACAGACACCGGGGAGCTGTTTTTT	CATSDWTDTGELFF
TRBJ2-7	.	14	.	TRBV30	TGTGCCTGGAGTGTACCCCCCGGCGGCTACGAGCAGTACTTC	CAWSVPPGGYEQYF
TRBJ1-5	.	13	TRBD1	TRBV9	TGTGCCAGCAGCTCCGTGGACAGGGGCAGCCAGCATTTT	CASSSVDRGSQHF
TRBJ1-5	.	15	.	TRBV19	TGTGCCAGTAGTATAGGAGAGACACCGAATCAGCCCCAGCATTTT	CASSIGETPNQPQHF
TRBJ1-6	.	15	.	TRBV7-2	TGTGCCAGCAGCTCTCAGGGGACGGATAATTCACCCCTCCACTTT	CASSSQGTDNSPLHF
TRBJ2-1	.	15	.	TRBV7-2	TGTGCCAGCAGCTTAGCGCAGGGGTACTACAATGAGCAGTTCTTC	CASSLAQGYYNEQFF
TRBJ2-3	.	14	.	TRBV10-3	TGTGCCATCAGTTATGGCGGGAGCACAGATACGCAGTATTTT	CAISYGGSTDTQYF
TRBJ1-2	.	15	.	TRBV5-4	TGTGCCAGCACCTCGGACTCCACCCGATACTATGGCTACACCTTC	CASTSDSTRYYGYTF
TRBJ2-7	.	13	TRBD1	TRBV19	TGTGCCAGTAGTATAAACAGGGGCAACGAGCAGTACTTC	CASSINRGNEQYF
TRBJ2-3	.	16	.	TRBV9	TGTGCCAGCAGCGCTCGACTAGTCGGGGGCACAGATACGCAGTATTTT	CASSARLVGGTDTQYF
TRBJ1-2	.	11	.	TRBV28	TGTGCCAGCAAGGCCATGCGGGGCTACACCTTC	CASKAMRGYTF
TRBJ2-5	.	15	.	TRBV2	TGTGCCAGCAGTGAAGCCTCAGGGAATGGGGAGACCCAGTACTTC	CASSEASGNGETQYF
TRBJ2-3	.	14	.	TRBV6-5	TGTGCCAGCAGTTTTCGAAGGGCCGGGGGAACGCAGTATTTT	CASSFRRAGGTQYF
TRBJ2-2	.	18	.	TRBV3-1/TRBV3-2	TGTGCCAGCAGCCCATCCTCCCGATTGACAACCAGGACCGGGGAGCTGTTTTTT	CASSPSSRLTTRTGELFF
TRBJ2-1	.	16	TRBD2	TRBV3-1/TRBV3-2	TGTGCCAGCAGTAAGAATGCGGGGGGGAAGGACAATGAGCAGTTCTTC	CASSKNAGGKDNEQFF
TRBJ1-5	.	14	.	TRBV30	TGTGCCTGGAGTGCGACAACATCGAATCAGCCCCAGCATTTT	CAWSATTSNQPQHF
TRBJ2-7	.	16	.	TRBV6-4	TGTGCCAGCAGTGACTCGAATACCAACAGGTTCTACGAGCAGTACTTC	CASSDSNTNRFYEQYF
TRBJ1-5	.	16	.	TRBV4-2	TGTGCCAGCAGCCCAGGGTCAAAGGCGGGCAATCAGCCCCAGCATTTT	CASSPGSKAGNQPQHF
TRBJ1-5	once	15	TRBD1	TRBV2	TGTGCCAGCAGTGCAGAGCAGGGGGCTAATCAGCCCCAGCATTTT	CASSAEQGANQPQHF
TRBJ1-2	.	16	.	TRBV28	TGTGCCAGCAGTGACTTGACGGGACACCAGGTCTATGGCTACACCTTC	CASSDLTGHQVYGYTF
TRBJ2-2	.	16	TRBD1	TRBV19	TGTGCCAGTAGTTATTCACAGGGGTCGGGCACCGGGGAGCTGTTTTTT	CASSYSQGSGTGELFF
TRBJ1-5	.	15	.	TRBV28	TGTGCCAGCAGTTTAGGCGGCTATAGCAATCAGCCCCAGCATTTT	CASSLGGYSNQPQHF
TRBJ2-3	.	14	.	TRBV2	TGTGCCAGCAGCATGGACTCTAATACAGATACGCAGTATTTT	CASSMDSNTDTQYF
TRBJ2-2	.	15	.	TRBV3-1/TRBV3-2	TGTGCCAGCAGCCAAGGAGGGACATCCACCGGGGAGCTGTTTTTT	CASSQGGTSTGELFF
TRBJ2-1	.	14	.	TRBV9	TGTGCCAGCAGCGTAGCTCCTAGCGAGGTTGAGCAGTTCTTC	CASSVAPSEVEQFF
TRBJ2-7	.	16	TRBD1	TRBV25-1	TGTGCCAGCAGTGACTCCTGGACAGGGGGCCTATACGAGCAGTACTTC	CASSDSWTGGLYEQYF
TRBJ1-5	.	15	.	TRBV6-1	TGTGCCAGCAGTGAAGCGGGGCAGGGATACCAGCCCCAGCATTTT	CASSEAGQGYQPQHF
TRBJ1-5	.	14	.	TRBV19	TGTGCCAGTAGTAATCTACAGGGAACTCAGCCCCAGCATTTT	CASSNLQGTQPQHF
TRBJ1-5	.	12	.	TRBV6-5	TGTGCCAGCAGTCAGAGCAATCAGCCCCAGCATTTT	CASSQSNQPQHF
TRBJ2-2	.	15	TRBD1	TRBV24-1	TGTGCCACCAGTGATCCTGGGACAGCGGACGGGGAGCTGTTTTTT	CATSDPGTADGELFF
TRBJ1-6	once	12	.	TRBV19	TGTGCCAGTTCGGGGTTCCGTTCACCCCTCCACTTT	CASSGFRSPLHF
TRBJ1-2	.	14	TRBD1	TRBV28	TGTGCCAGCAGGTACCAGGGGGCGGACTATGGCTACACCTTC	CASRYQGADYGYTF
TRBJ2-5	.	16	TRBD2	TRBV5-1	TGCGCCAGCAGCCCAAGAGCGGGAGGGCCGGCGGAGACCCAGTACTTC	CASSPRAGGPAETQYF
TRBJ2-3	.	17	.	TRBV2	TGTGCCAGCAGTGTTCAGTTGTTTGGGAGAAATGCAGATACGCAGTATTTT	CASSVQLFGRNADTQYF
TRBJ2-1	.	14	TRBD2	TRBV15	TGTGCCACCAGCTCCGGACTAGCGGGAAATGAGCAGTTCTTC	CATSSGLAGNEQFF
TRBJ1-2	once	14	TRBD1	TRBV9	TGTGCCAGCAGCGGGACAGGGCCTATCTATGGCTACACCTTC	CASSGTGPIYGYTF
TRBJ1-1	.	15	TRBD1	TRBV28	TGTGCCAGCAGTCCCCCCCAGACAGGGCTCACTGAAGCTTTCTTT	CASSPPQTGLTEAFF
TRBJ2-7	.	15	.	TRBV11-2	TGTGCCAGCAGCTTAGGAAGGGGTTCAACCTACGAGCAGTACTTC	CASSLGRGSTYEQYF
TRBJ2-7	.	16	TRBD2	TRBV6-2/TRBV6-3	TGTGCCAGCAGTTACCTTAGCGGGAGGGCTACCTACGAGCAGTACTTC	CASSYLSGRATYEQYF
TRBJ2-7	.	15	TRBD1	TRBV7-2	TGTGCCAGCAGCCAGGACGGGACAGGGGCCTACGAGCAGTACTTC	CASSQDGTGAYEQYF
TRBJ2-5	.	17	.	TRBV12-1	TGTGCCAGCAGCTCGCTCGGAGGCGGGAGGGCCTTGGAGACCCAGTACTTC	CASSSLGGGRALETQYF
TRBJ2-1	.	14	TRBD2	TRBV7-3	TGTGCCAGCAGTCGTAGCGGGAGGGGGAATGAGCAGTTCTTC	CASSRSGRGNEQFF
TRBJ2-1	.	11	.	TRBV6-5	TGTGCCAGCAGCCGATCGGATGAGCAGTTCTTC	CASSRSDEQFF
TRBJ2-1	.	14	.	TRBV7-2	TGTGCCGCCAGGGAGGACTCCGCCACCCATGAGCAGTTCTTC	CAAREDSATHEQFF
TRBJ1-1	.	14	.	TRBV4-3	TGCGCCAGCAGCCCCGTCGCACTCAACACTGAAGCTTTCTTT	CASSPVALNTEAFF
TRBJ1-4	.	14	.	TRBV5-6	TGTGCCAGCAGCTTCGGGGACTGGAATGAAAAACTGTTTTTT	CASSFGDWNEKLFF
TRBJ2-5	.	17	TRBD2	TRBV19	TGTGCCAGTACTCGGACTAGCGGGAGGGCCAGGAGGGAGACCCAGTACTTC	CASTRTSGRARRETQYF
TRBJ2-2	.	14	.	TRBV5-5	TGTGCCAGCAGCTTGGTAGCGAACACCGGGGAGCTGTTTTTT	CASSLVANTGELFF
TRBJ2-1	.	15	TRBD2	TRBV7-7	TGTGCTAGCAGCCCCTCCGCGGGAGTGGGGAATGAGCAGTTCTTC	CASSPSAGVGNEQFF
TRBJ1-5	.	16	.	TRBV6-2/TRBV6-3	TGTGCCAGCAGCTATTCGCTTACAGGTTCCCATCAGCCCCAGCATTTT	CASSYSLTGSHQPQHF